A single sample is the source of the 12 T cell receptor beta chains below, sequenced in a study of blood T cell repertoires in COVID-19 (dated by TCRdb to the early 2020s). Libraries were constructed by the immunoSEQ multiplex PCR assay. In TCRdb, the immuneACCESS table is reduced to in-frame sequences with V and J assigned. These tables do not hold every clone; where another copy was compared, an unresolved V gene accounts for under half, and the others remain unexplained. Present in this sample are over 100,000 clones, around 80% of which were seen just once. The leading ten clones occupy 16% of the sample. The specimen sequenced was peripheral blood. Receptors originate from a man aged 60 to 69 with active or convalescent COVID-19.

J is TRBJ2-1 and V is TRBV28, with 8 bases fitting TRBD2. Germline CDR1 and CDR2: MDHEN and SYDVKM. The trim removed 6 bases at V and 0 bases at J, leaving 7 bases unmatched. CDR3 size: 16 residues. CDR3 coding DNA: TGTGCCAGCAGGGCCACTAGCGGCGGCTCCTACAATGAGCAGTTCTTC. Translating it yields CASRATSGGSYNEQFF.

The chain has TRBV11-3 and TRBJ2-5; tentative D call: TRBD1 (6 bases). The V gene's germline CDR1 is SGHNT and CDR2 YENEEA. V lost 0 bases and J lost 5, with 10 bases in between. This CDR3 comprises 14 residues. CDR3 DNA sequence: TGTGCCAGCAGCTTAGATCCCAGGGGTGAGACCCAGTACTTC. It codes for CASSLDPRGETQYF.

The chain uses TRBV18 and TRBJ2-7; no clear D gene. This CDR3 is built from 13 residues. Between the trimmed V and J ends, which lost 2 bases and 2 bases, there was a span of 7 bases. Germline V lookup: CDR1 KGHSH, CDR2 LQKENI. CDR3 nucleotides: TGTGCCAGCTCACCAGAGTCTACCTACGAGCAGTACTTC. Translated: CASSPESTYEQYF.

The chain recombines TRBV6-5 with TRBJ2-4; D perhaps matches TRBD2 (6 bases). The V and J ends lost 0 bases and 1 base respectively, with 10 bases between them. Per germline, CDR1 MNHEY and CDR2 SVGAGI. This CDR3 is built from 16 residues. In nucleotides, the CDR3 is TGTGCCAGCAGTTACTCGGCGGGGACGGCCAAAAACATTCAGTACTTC. Translating it yields CASSYSAGTAKNIQYF.

This clone occurred once. This rearrangement joins TRBV7-6 to TRBJ2-2; TRBD2 matches 11 bases. The J segment lost 6 bases and the V segment lost 11 bases, leaving 20 bases of the junction unmatched. The V gene's germline CDR1 is SGHVS and CDR2 FNYEAQ. This CDR3 contains 18 residues. CDR3 residues: CAVPDRMEGTSGPGELFF. The CDR3 nucleotides are TGTGCCGTACCAGACAGGATGGAAGGGACTAGCGGTCCCGGGGAGCTGTTTTTT.

This chain links TRBV18 with TRBJ2-7; D unclear. V was trimmed by 3 bases and J by 0 bases, leaving 15 bases between them. Germline values: CDR1 KGHSH, CDR2 LQKENI. The CDR3 has 16 residues. CDR3 protein: CASSPGRLGLSYEQYF. In nucleotides, the CDR3 is TGTGCCAGCTCACCCGGCCGATTGGGCCTCTCCTACGAGCAGTACTTC.

The J gene is TRBJ1-2, the V gene TRBV29-1; the match to TRBD1 covers 9 bases. The CDR3 sequence is 11 residues long. The germline V gene encodes CDR1 SQVTM and CDR2 ANQGSEA. V gave up 8 bases and J gave up 7 bases; unmatched junction bases: 5. CDR3 DNA: TGCAGCTGCCGGGACAGGGTTGGCTACACCTTC. This encodes CSCRDRVGYTF.

V and J are TRBV6-2 or TRBV6-3 and TRBJ1-5, with TRBD1 matching over 7 bases. The CDR3 loop spans 15 amino acids. The V gene's germline CDR1 is MNHEY and CDR2 SVGEGT. The trim removed 5 bases at V and 0 bases at J, leaving 4 bases unmatched. In DNA, the CDR3 is TGTGCCAGCAGTCGCCAGGGGGATAGCAATCAGCCCCAGCATTTT. Protein sequence: CASSRQGDSNQPQHF.

J is TRBJ1-1 and V is TRBV5-1, with D perhaps TRBD1 (6 bases). The CDR3 is 12 amino acids. V was trimmed by 0 bases and J by 10 bases, leaving 10 bases between them. CDR1 is SGHRS, CDR2 YFSETQ, per germline. CDR3 DNA: TGCGCCAGCAGCTTGGAGGGGGAGCGAGCTTTCTTT. It translates to CASSLEGERAFF.

V is TRBV12-3 or TRBV12-4 and J is TRBJ2-7; D is unclear. V was trimmed by 5 bases and J by 7 bases, leaving 12 bases between them. This CDR3 has 12 amino acids. CDR3 in amino acids: CASSGTLLEQYF. CDR3 DNA sequence: TGTGCCAGCAGTGGCACCCTTCTGGAGCAGTACTTC.

The rearrangement links TRBV5-5 to TRBJ2-7; no clear D gene. Germline values: CDR1 SGHKS, CDR2 YYEKEE (reference sequence). There are 14 residues in the CDR3. V was shortened by 3 bases and J by 3 bases, with 13 bases between the two germline ends. The CDR3 region has the DNA TGTGCCAGCAGCTCCCCAGGTAGGATCTACGAGCAGTACTTC. Translating it yields CASSSPGRIYEQYF.

Here the CDR3 DNA reads TGTGCCAGCAGCCCGCATAACCGACAGGGGGCTAGCGGGGAGCTGTTTTTT. Encoded protein: CASSPHNRQGASGELFF. The chain couples TRBV3-1 (or the pseudogene TRBV3-2) to TRBJ2-2; 10 bases align to TRBD1. After removal of 4 bases from V and 7 bases from J, the junction contained 12 bases not matched to a gene. The germline V gene encodes CDR1 LGHDT and CDR2 YNNKEL (reference sequence). The CDR3 runs 17 residues.